One and the same sample provided the 3 T cell receptor beta chains below, sequenced in a study of T cells after yellow fever vaccination. TCRdb processed the 5' RACE reads anew with MiXCR; each CDR3 protein has one entry. Counted here are some 350,000 distinct CDR3 sequences, almost 4% occurring once; the ten biggest clones make up more than 20%. Here the sequenced sample was PBMCs, taken 5 days after the yellow fever booster vaccination. Receptor source: a man aged 18 to 29 who received the YFV17D yellow fever vaccine.

This clonotype was found many times. The rearrangement uses TRBV11-2 and TRBJ2-1, with TRBD2 matching 7 bases. The V gene's germline CDR1 is SGHAT and CDR2 FQNNGV. With V trimmed by 5 bases and J by 7 bases, 11 bases remained unmatched. The CDR3 spans 15 residues. DNA of the CDR3: TGTGCCAGCAGCAGTAGACTAGGCGGGGGTAATGAGCAGTTCTTC. This sequence encodes CASSSRLGGGNEQFF.

This clonotype appeared a few times. The rearrangement links TRBV7-9 to TRBJ1-1; weak D call: TRBD1 (5 bases). The germline V gene has CDR1 SEHNR and CDR2 FQNEAQ (reference sequence). The CDR3 is 14 amino acids. Trimming removed 5 bases from V and 2 bases from J, with 12 bases in between. The CDR3 loop reads CASSRQMSNTEAFF. CDR3 coding DNA: TGTGCCAGCAGCAGACAGATGAGCAACACTGAAGCTTTCTTT.

The rearrangement uses TRBV12-3 or TRBV12-4 and TRBJ2-3, with TRBD1 matching 8 bases. This CDR3 spans 14 amino acids. The V and J ends lost 4 bases and 5 bases, in that order; junction bases with no gene match: 5. The CDR3 nucleotides read TGTGCCAGCAGTTCGGGGGACAGGAAAGATACGCAGTATTTT. This sequence encodes CASSSGDRKDTQYF.